This entry lists 9 T cell receptor beta chains sequenced from one sample in a study of blood T cell repertoires in COVID-19. TCRdb's copy holds only in-frame clones and misses some; the assay was immunoSEQ multiplex PCR. The sample has 150,000 to 200,000 clones, about 85% seen once. The material sequenced was peripheral blood. Every receptor here comes from a woman in her sixties or seventies with COVID-19, enrolled during active disease.

As DNA, the CDR3 is TGTGCCAGCAGCTTAGCCCTATCTAGCGGGGGTATACAAGAGACCCAGTACTTC. It is translated as CASSLALSSGGIQETQYF. The gene calls are TRBV7-8 and TRBJ2-5, with TRBD2 matching 10 bases. The CDR3 has 18 residues. With 0 bases clipped from V and 2 bases from J, the junction kept 9 bases outside the gene matches. CDR1 SGHVS and CDR2 FQNEAQ come from the germline V gene.

The chain couples TRBV2 to TRBJ1-1; weak D call: TRBD1 (5 bases). Germline lookup yields CDR1 SNHLY and CDR2 FYNNEI. The V end was cut by 7 bases, the J end by 2 bases, with 14 bases between. CDR3 length: 14 residues. For the CDR3, the DNA is TGTGCCAGCAAGCCCACAGGACAAAACACTGAAGCTTTCTTT. Its protein is CASKPTGQNTEAFF. Looking up the rest from reference TRBV2 and TRBJ1-1 gives the full variable domain: EPEVTQTPSHQVTQMGQEVILRCVPISNHLYFYWYRQILGQKVEFLVSFYNNEISEKSEIFDDQFSVERPDGSNFTLKIRSTKLEDSAMYFCASKPTGQNTEAFFGQGTRLTVV.

The CDR3 nucleotides are TGTGCCAGCGTATTGCAGGGGGCGGGCACTGAAGCTTTCTTT. This gives the protein CASVLQGAGTEAFF. This rearrangement joins TRBV6-5 to TRBJ1-1; 8 bases are a match to TRBD1. CDR1 is MNHEY, CDR2 SVGAGI, per germline. The CDR3 length is 14 residues. V lost 8 bases, J lost 4 bases, and 9 bases stayed unmatched.

Notes on this clone: In the same sample, other DNA sequences code for this CDR3. The V call is TRBV10-3, the J call TRBJ1-1; perhaps TRBD1 as D (5 bases). The CDR3 has 14 amino acids. Germline-derived CDR1 and CDR2 are ENHRY and SYGVKD. Trimming left V 2 bases short and J 1 base short, with 8 bases between. Here the CDR3 DNA reads TGTGCCATCAGTGAGAGGCAGGGGAACACTGAAGCTTTCTTT. Translated, it gives CAISERQGNTEAFF.

This chain connects TRBV25-1 to TRBJ2-7, with 7 bases fitting TRBD1. CDR1 and CDR2 from the germline V gene are MGHDK and SYGVNS. V gave up 6 bases and J gave up 10 bases; unmatched junction bases: 12. This CDR3 spans 13 amino acids. In DNA form, the CDR3 reads TGTGCCAGCAGGCCTTCGGACAGGTCGTTTCAGTACTTC. This gives the protein CASRPSDRSFQYF.

The chain is built from TRBV9 and TRBJ1-3, with D perhaps TRBD1 (5 bases). This CDR3 region has 16 residues. Germline CDR1 SGDLS, CDR2 YYNGEE. V was pared by 3 bases and J by 2 bases, with 15 bases between. CDR3 region: CASSAEAGGTGNTIYF. In DNA form, the CDR3 reads TGTGCCAGCAGCGCAGAGGCGGGGGGAACTGGAAACACCATATATTTT. Supplemented by reference TRBV9 and TRBJ1-3, the full variable domain reads DSGVTQTPKHLITATGQRVTLRCSPRSGDLSVYWYQQSLDQGLQFLIQYYNGEERAKGNILERFSAQQFPDLHSELNLSSLELGDSALYFCASSAEAGGTGNTIYFGEGSWLTVV.

CDR3 nucleotide sequence: TGCGCCAGCAGCTTGGAATCAGGTTACACCGGGGAGCTGTTTTTT. Its protein is CASSLESGYTGELFF. The chain has TRBV5-1 and TRBJ2-2, with D unresolved. The CDR3 runs 15 residues. V was shortened by 0 bases and J by 3 bases, with 9 bases between the two germline ends. Germline V gene sequence: CDR1 SGHRS, CDR2 YFSETQ.

This chain connects TRBV27 to TRBJ2-3, with 8 nucleotides matching TRBD2. CDR1 and CDR2 (germline): MNHEY, SMNVEV (reference sequence). Unmatched junction bases numbered 5, after V lost 2 bases and J lost 4 bases. The CDR3 spans 15 residues. The CDR3 region is CASSLGSGKADTQYF. In DNA form, the CDR3 reads TGTGCCAGCAGTTTAGGTAGCGGGAAGGCAGATACGCAGTATTTT.

This rearrangement joins TRBV3-1 (or the pseudogene TRBV3-2) to TRBJ2-7, with 7 bases identical to TRBD1. CDR1 is LGHDT and CDR2 is YNNKEL in the germline V gene (reference sequence). V gave up 6 bases and J gave up 1 base; unmatched junction bases: 6. This CDR3 contains 14 residues. The CDR3 nucleotides are TGTGCCAGCAGATCCTGGGACAGATCCTACGAGCAGTACTTC. Its protein product is CASRSWDRSYEQYF.